The present T cell receptor (beta chain) was sequenced within a study of control samples from healthy donors and cancer patients. Here immunoSEQ multiplex PCR was the method, and the copy in TCRdb shows in-frame clones only, minus some. The sample carries some 94,000 clones, around nine tenths recorded once. The CDR3 contains 14 residues. Germline V gene sequence: CDR1 MNHEY, CDR2 SVGEGT. V was trimmed by 0 bases and J by 5 bases, leaving 9 bases between them. The table lists this clone with a few counts. The source material was PBMCs. The receptor was isolated from a woman between 50 and 59 years old with colorectal cancer. The rearrangement joins TRBV6-2 or TRBV6-3 to TRBJ2-3, with D maybe TRBD1 (5 bases). The CDR3 spells CASSYSLREDTQYF. The CDR3 DNA reads TGTGCCAGCAGTTACTCGCTCAGGGAAGATACGCAGTATTTT.